Each of the 27 T cell receptor beta chains below was sequenced from the same sample in a study of cytomegalovirus exposure and HLA in healthy donors. Method: immunoSEQ multiplex PCR; TCRdb's copy keeps in-frame clones and lacks some. Altogether around 150,000 clones are present, around nine tenths being singletons, with the ten largest covering over 3%. Material for sequencing was PBMCs. The receptors were gathered from a woman aged 18-29 years in good health and CMV-seropositive.

This chain joins TRBV5-1 and TRBJ2-2; D may be TRBD1 (5 bases). V lost 0 bases to trimming and J lost 4 bases, with 7 bases between them. Germline V gives CDR1 SGHRS, CDR2 YFSETQ. The CDR3 extends over 14 amino acids. The CDR3 DNA is TGCGCCAGCAGCTTGGCCAGGGTCACCGGGGAGCTGTTTTTT. Protein product: CASSLARVTGELFF.

This chain connects TRBV19 to TRBJ2-7; 12 nucleotides agree with TRBD1. Per the germline V gene, CDR1 is LNHDA and CDR2 is SQIVND (reference sequence). This CDR3 region has 15 residues. Trimming removed 5 bases from V and 5 bases from J; junction bases left unmatched: 7. The DNA of the CDR3 is TGTGCCAGTAGTTCATCCGGGACAGGGGGCCACGAGCAGTACTTC. It translates to CASSSSGTGGHEQYF.

In this sample, this clone turned up once. The chain recombines TRBV11-3 with TRBJ2-6, with unresolved D. The CDR3 runs to 16 residues. V lost 3 bases to trimming and J lost 0 bases, with 9 bases between them. Germline loops: CDR1 SGHNT, CDR2 YENEEA. CDR3 amino acids: CASSLSHSSGANVLTF. DNA of the CDR3: TGTGCCAGCAGCTTGAGCCACAGCTCTGGGGCCAACGTCCTGACTTTC.

V is TRBV28 and J is TRBJ1-2, with 9 bases identical to TRBD1. Germline V gives CDR1 MDHEN, CDR2 SYDVKM. The CDR3 contains 15 residues. V was pared by 5 bases and J by 4 bases, with 8 bases of the junction left unmatched. The CDR3 here is CASSPRQGVIYGYTF. CDR3 bases: TGTGCCAGCAGTCCCAGACAGGGGGTGATCTATGGCTACACCTTC.

The chain joins TRBV7-2 to TRBJ2-5, with 10 bases matching TRBD2. The CDR3 length is 19 residues. V dropped 5 bases and J dropped 5; count of bases not matched to a gene: 20. Germline CDR1 is SGHTA and CDR2 is FQGNSA. CDR3 protein: CASSPTPTSGFYLAETQYF. As DNA, the CDR3 is TGTGCCAGCAGCCCCACCCCGACTAGCGGGTTCTATTTAGCGGAGACCCAGTACTTC.

V usage is TRBV27 and J usage is TRBJ2-1, with D possibly being TRBD1 (6 bases). Germline V gives CDR1 MNHEY, CDR2 SMNVEV (reference sequence). V was cut by 2 bases and J by 6 bases, with 14 bases left in between. This CDR3 is 15 amino acids long. CDR3 residues: CASSLVNRVSNEQFF. CDR3 in DNA: TGTGCCAGCAGTTTAGTCAACAGGGTCAGCAATGAGCAGTTCTTC.

The V gene is TRBV1, the J gene TRBJ2-2; the table gives TRBD2 as D, unverified against the DNA. TRBV1 has pseudogene status. The CDR3 runs to 19 residues. The CDR3 here is CTSSQDWTSGSLSPGELFF. CDR3 bases: TGCACCAGCAGCCAAGATTGGACTAGCGGGAGTCTAAGCCCCGGGGAGCTGTTTTTT.

The chain has TRBV11-3 and TRBJ1-2, with 10 bases identical to TRBD1. The CDR3 is made up of 15 amino acids. Germline values: CDR1 SGHNT, CDR2 YENEEA. Unmatched junction bases numbered 7, after V lost 1 base and J lost 8 bases. The CDR3 coding sequence is TGTGCCAGCAGCTTAGGTCGGACAGGGGGATACGGCTACACCTTC. Translating gives CASSLGRTGGYGYTF.

This chain joins TRBV15 and TRBJ1-2; TRBD1 aligns across 9 bases. This CDR3 region has 14 residues. J lost 7 bases, V lost 0 bases, and 3 bases had no gene match. Germline loops: CDR1 LNHNV, CDR2 YYDKDF (reference sequence). CDR3 nucleotides: TGTGCCACCAGCAGAGAGGGACAGGGTTTTGGCTACACCTTC. It codes for CATSREGQGFGYTF.

V gene TRBV28 combines with J gene TRBJ2-3; D is perhaps TRBD1 (6 bases). The ends were cut back, 6 bases at V and 2 bases at J, with 15 bases in the middle. This CDR3 region has 15 residues. Germline-derived CDR1 and CDR2 are MDHEN and SYDVKM. CDR3 region: CASSNPGHSTDTQYF. The CDR3 nucleotides are TGTGCCAGCAGCAATCCGGGACACTCCACAGATACGCAGTATTTT. Filled out from reference TRBV28 and TRBJ2-3, the complete variable domain reads DVKVTQSSRYLVKRTGEKVFLECVQDMDHENMFWYRQDPGLGLRLIYFSYDVKMKEKGDIPEGYSVSREKKERFSLILESASTNQTSMYLCASSNPGHSTDTQYFGPGTRLTVL.

This clone appeared a single time. The gene calls are TRBV11-3 and TRBJ1-1; 7 nucleotides align to TRBD1. The CDR3 is made up of 14 amino acids. CDR1 and CDR2 from the germline V gene are SGHNT and YENEEA. V lost 7 bases and J lost 7; bases outside the gene matches: 12. The DNA of the CDR3 is TGTGCCAGCACCCTAGGAGGGGACAGTAATGAAGCTTTCTTT. Translated, it gives CASTLGGDSNEAFF.

V gene TRBV5-4 combines with J gene TRBJ2-7; D is undetermined. The CDR3 sequence is 12 residues long. Germline V gene lookup returns CDR1 SGHNT and CDR2 YYREEE (reference sequence). Trimming left V 4 bases short and J 6 bases short, with 11 bases between. The CDR3 protein is CASSLYIGEQYF. DNA for the CDR3: TGTGCCAGCAGCCTATATATCGGCGAGCAGTACTTC.

This chain joins TRBV5-8 and TRBJ1-2; unclear D gene. The V gene lost 6 bases and the J gene lost 9 bases, with 12 bases spanning the gap. CDR1 is SGHTS and CDR2 is YDEGEE in the germline V gene. The length of the CDR3 is 11 residues. In DNA form, the CDR3 reads TGTGCCAGCATCCTAACGGGTAGCTACACCTTC. Residues: CASILTGSYTF.

This chain links TRBV30 with TRBJ2-5, with 8 bases fitting TRBD1. CDR1 is GTSNPN and CDR2 is SVGIG in the germline V gene (reference sequence). J lost 2 bases, V lost 8 bases, and 1 base had no gene match. CDR3 length: 11 amino acids. CDR3 in DNA: TGTGCCGGACAGGGACAAGAGACCCAGTACTTC. This sequence encodes CAGQGQETQYF.

The V and J genes are TRBV20-1 and TRBJ2-7, with TRBD2 as a possible D gene (5 bases). V was cut by 5 bases and J by 5 bases, with 10 bases left in between. Germline CDR1 DFQATT, CDR2 SNEGSKA (reference sequence). The CDR3 spans 11 residues. The chain's CDR3 is CSASPGDEQYF. The CDR3 DNA sequence: TGCAGTGCTTCGCCCGGGGACGAGCAGTACTTC.

In nucleotides, the CDR3 is TGCGCCAGCAGCTTGTCGGTGGGAGGGCGAACCTACGAGCAGTACTTC. It yields the protein CASSLSVGGRTYEQYF. The V call is TRBV5-1, the J call TRBJ2-7, with TRBD2 matching over 7 bases. Germline V gene sequence: CDR1 SGHRS, CDR2 YFSETQ. The CDR3 runs 16 residues. J lost 2 bases, V lost 1 base, and 9 bases had no gene match.

The chain recombines TRBV4-2 with TRBJ2-6, with 8 nucleotides matching TRBD1. J gave up 0 bases and V 5 bases, and 9 bases lay outside the gene matches. The CDR3 has 18 residues. Germline-derived CDR1 and CDR2 are LGHNA and YNFKEQ. Here the CDR3 DNA reads TGTGCCAGCAGCGCACGGGACAGGTCGAGCTCTGGGGCCAACGTCCTGACTTTC. As protein: CASSARDRSSSGANVLTF.

V and J are TRBV11-3 and TRBJ2-7, with D tentatively TRBD2 (5 bases). V dropped 7 bases and J dropped 3 bases, with 13 bases sitting between them. The CDR3 is made up of 13 amino acids. CDR1 and CDR2 from the germline V gene are SGHNT and YENEEA. CDR3 protein: CASKGSEGYEQYF. The CDR3 DNA follows: TGTGCCAGCAAGGGAAGCGAGGGCTACGAGCAGTACTTC.

The rearrangement uses TRBV2 and TRBJ2-5, with TRBD2 identical over 7 bases. CDR1 is SNHLY and CDR2 is FYNNEI in the germline V gene. V shed 6 bases and J 2 bases; nucleotides not matched to a gene: 6. The CDR3 runs to 14 residues. CDR3 in amino acids: CASRGLAAQETQYF. The CDR3 coding sequence is TGTGCCAGCAGGGGTCTAGCGGCACAAGAGACCCAGTACTTC.

The gene calls are TRBV7-2 and TRBJ2-1; 11 nucleotides line up with TRBD2. J gave up 4 bases and V 5 bases, and 7 bases lay outside the gene matches. There are 16 residues in the CDR3. Per the germline V gene, CDR1 is SGHTA and CDR2 is FQGNSA. The CDR3 reads CASSPASGRIYNEQFF. The CDR3 region has the DNA TGTGCCAGCAGCCCAGCTAGCGGGAGGATATACAATGAGCAGTTCTTC. Together with reference TRBV7-2 and TRBJ2-1, the CDR3 gives the full variable domain: GAGVSQSPSNKVTEKGKDVELRCDPISGHTALYWYRQSLGQGLEFLIYFQGNSAPDKSGLPSDRFSAERTGGSVSTLTIQRTQQEDSAVYLCASSPASGRIYNEQFFGPGTRLTVL.

The chain uses TRBV10-2 and TRBJ1-5; 9 bases match TRBD1. Germline CDR1 and CDR2: WSHSY and SAAADI. With 8 bases clipped from V and 6 bases from J, the junction kept 5 bases outside the gene matches. The CDR3 sequence is 13 residues long. The CDR3 nucleotides read TGCGCCAGCGGTACAGGGGGCGGTCAGCCCCAGCATTTT. The encoded protein is CASGTGGGQPQHF.

This clone appeared once. The genes are TRBV28 and TRBJ1-1; D gene ambiguous. The V and J ends lost 5 bases and 5 bases respectively, with 9 bases between them. The germline CDR1 and CDR2 sequences are MDHEN and SYDVKM. The CDR3 has 12 residues. The CDR3 sequence: CASSARVTEAFF. CDR3 coding DNA: TGTGCCAGCAGTGCGAGGGTTACTGAAGCTTTCTTT.

The CDR3 DNA follows: TGCGCCAGCAGTAGTCGTAGGGGGTCTGAGAACTACGAGCAGTACTTC. It is translated as CASSSRRGSENYEQYF. J is TRBJ2-7 and V is TRBV23-1; tentatively, D is TRBD1 (6 bases). TRBV23-1 is noted as an ORF with a role that remains uncertain. Trimming took 5 bases from V and 3 from J, leaving 20 bases between them. This CDR3 is built from 16 residues.

This clone was observed once. The chain uses TRBV5-1 and TRBJ2-7, with D tentatively TRBD2 (7 bases). Trimming removed 2 bases from V and 3 bases from J, with 15 bases in between. This CDR3 has 15 amino acids. Per the germline V gene, CDR1 is SGHRS and CDR2 is YFSETQ. This CDR3 is CASSFGGARDYEQYF. The DNA of the CDR3 is TGCGCCAGCAGCTTTGGGGGGGCCAGGGACTACGAGCAGTACTTC.

The rearrangement joins TRBV15 to TRBJ2-7; 8 bases line up with TRBD2. J gave up 0 bases and V 5 bases, and 6 bases lay outside the gene matches. The CDR3 length is 15 residues. The germline gives CDR1 LNHNV, CDR2 YYDKDF (reference sequence). CDR3 coding DNA: TGTGCCACCAGCTCCGAGCGGGGGAGCTCCTACGAGCAGTACTTC. Protein sequence: CATSSERGSSYEQYF.

The gene calls are TRBV5-1 and TRBJ2-3, with 14 nucleotides matching TRBD2. The V segment lost 2 bases and the J segment 6 bases; nucleotides outside the gene matches: 5. The CDR3 covers 16 residues. Germline V gene sequence: CDR1 SGHRS, CDR2 YFSETQ. CDR3 sequence reads: CASSFGTSGSADTQYF. The CDR3 DNA is TGCGCCAGCAGCTTCGGGACTAGCGGGAGTGCGGATACGCAGTATTTT.

The chain joins TRBV5-6 to TRBJ2-7, with a tentative D call TRBD2 (6 bases). The CDR3 has 14 amino acids. Germline V CDR1 and CDR2: SGHDT, YYEEEE. Trimming pared 1 base from V and 0 bases from J, leaving 8 bases between. The CDR3 region is CASSLWRASYEQYF. Here the CDR3 DNA reads TGTGCCAGCAGCTTGTGGAGGGCCTCCTACGAGCAGTACTTC.